This T cell receptor (beta chain) is drawn from a study of T cells after yellow fever vaccination. V was cut by 1 base and J by 4 bases, with 13 bases left in between. This CDR3 region has 15 residues. Germline loops: CDR1 MGHDK, CDR2 SYGVNS. TCRdb re-derived calls from the 5' RACE reads in MiXCR, one entry per CDR3 protein. In the table there are approximately 350,000 distinct CDR3 sequences, around a tenth of which are singletons. Whole-study findings and limits: Clones from primary vaccination mostly reappeared after the booster (around 97% CD4, approximately 91% CD8).

This clonotype came up a few times. Its antigen is undetermined. The TCR was taken from a man aged 18 to 35 who received the YFV17D yellow fever vaccine. Sequences were derived from PBMCs, sampled on the day of the first yellow fever vaccination. The chain couples TRBV25-1 to TRBJ1-1; D gene unclear. The CDR3 sequence: CASSELDREGTEAFF. In DNA form, the CDR3 reads TGTGCCAGCAGTGAATTAGATCGGGAAGGCACTGAAGCTTTCTTT. The full variable domain, completed using reference TRBV25-1 and TRBJ1-1, is EADIYQTPRYLVIGTGKKITLECSQTMGHDKMYWYQQDPGMELHLIHYSYGVNSTEKGDLSSESTVSRIRTEHFPLTLESARPSHTSQYLCASSELDREGTEAFFGQGTRLTVV.